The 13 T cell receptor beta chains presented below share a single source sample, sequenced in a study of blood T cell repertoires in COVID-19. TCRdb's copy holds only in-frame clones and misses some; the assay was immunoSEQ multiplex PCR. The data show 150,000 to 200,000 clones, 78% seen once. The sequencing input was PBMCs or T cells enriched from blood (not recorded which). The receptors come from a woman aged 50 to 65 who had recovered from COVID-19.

The CDR3 protein is CASSLGPDRNLYGYTF. DNA of the CDR3: TGTGCCAGCAGCTTAGGCCCGGACAGAAACCTCTATGGCTACACCTTC. The rearrangement links TRBV7-2 to TRBJ1-2; perhaps TRBD1 as D (6 bases). Germline assignment: CDR1 SGHTA and CDR2 FQGNSA. Trimming cost V 1 base and J 4 bases, with 16 bases left between them. The CDR3 is 16 amino acids.

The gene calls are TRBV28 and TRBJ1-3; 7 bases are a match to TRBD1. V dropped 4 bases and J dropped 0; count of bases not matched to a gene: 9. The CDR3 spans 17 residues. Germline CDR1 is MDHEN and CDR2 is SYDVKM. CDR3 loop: CASSSSSTGDSGNTIYF. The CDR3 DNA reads TGTGCCAGCAGTTCTAGTTCTACAGGGGACTCTGGAAACACCATATATTTT.

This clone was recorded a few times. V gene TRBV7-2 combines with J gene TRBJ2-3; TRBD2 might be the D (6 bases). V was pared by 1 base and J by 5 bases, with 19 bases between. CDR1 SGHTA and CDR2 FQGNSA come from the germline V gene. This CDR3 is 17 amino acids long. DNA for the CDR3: TGTGCCAGCAGCTTAGGGTTTGTGCGGGATAAGGGAGATACGCAGTATTTT. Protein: CASSLGFVRDKGDTQYF.

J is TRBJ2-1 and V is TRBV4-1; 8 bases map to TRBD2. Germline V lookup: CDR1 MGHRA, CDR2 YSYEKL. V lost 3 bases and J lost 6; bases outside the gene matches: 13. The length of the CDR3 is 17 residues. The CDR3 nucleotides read TGCGCCAGCAGCCAGCCCCCCGGGACTAGGGAAAGCAATGAGCAGTTCTTC. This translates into CASSQPPGTRESNEQFF.

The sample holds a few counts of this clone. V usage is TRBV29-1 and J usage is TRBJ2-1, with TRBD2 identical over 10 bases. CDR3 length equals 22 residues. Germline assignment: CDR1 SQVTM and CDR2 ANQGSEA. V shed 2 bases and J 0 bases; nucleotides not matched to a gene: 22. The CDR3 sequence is CSVESWDVESSGSSSSYNEQFF. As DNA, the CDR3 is TGCAGCGTTGAAAGTTGGGATGTTGAATCTAGCGGGAGCTCTAGCTCCTACAATGAGCAGTTCTTC.

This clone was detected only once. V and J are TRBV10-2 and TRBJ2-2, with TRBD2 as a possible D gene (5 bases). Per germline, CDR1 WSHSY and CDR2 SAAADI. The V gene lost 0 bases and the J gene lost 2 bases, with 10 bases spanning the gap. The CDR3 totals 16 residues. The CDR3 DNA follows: TGCGCCAGCAGTGAGTCCAGACTACATAACACCGGGGAGCTGTTTTTT. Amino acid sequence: CASSESRLHNTGELFF.

The CDR3 DNA is TGTGCCAGCAGTTCACAGACAGGGGGTAGGGATACGCAGTATTTT. Translation gives CASSSQTGGRDTQYF. The chain combines TRBV28 with TRBJ2-3; 9 bases are a match to TRBD1. The germline gives CDR1 MDHEN, CDR2 SYDVKM. V shed 4 bases, J shed 6 bases, and the junction held 8 bases outside the gene matches. The CDR3 contains 15 residues.

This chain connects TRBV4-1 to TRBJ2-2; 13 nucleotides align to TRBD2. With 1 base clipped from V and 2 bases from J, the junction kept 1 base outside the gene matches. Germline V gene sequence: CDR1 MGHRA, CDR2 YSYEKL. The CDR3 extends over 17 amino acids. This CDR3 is CASSQGGLAGNTGELFF. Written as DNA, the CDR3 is TGCGCCAGCAGCCAAGGGGGACTAGCGGGAAACACCGGGGAGCTGTTTTTT.

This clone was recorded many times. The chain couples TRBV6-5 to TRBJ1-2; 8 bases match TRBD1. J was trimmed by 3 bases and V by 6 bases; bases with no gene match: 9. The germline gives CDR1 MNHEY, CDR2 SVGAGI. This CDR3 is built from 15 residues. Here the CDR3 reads CASRPNRGDYYGYTF. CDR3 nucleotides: TGTGCCAGCAGGCCCAACAGGGGGGACTACTATGGCTACACCTTC.

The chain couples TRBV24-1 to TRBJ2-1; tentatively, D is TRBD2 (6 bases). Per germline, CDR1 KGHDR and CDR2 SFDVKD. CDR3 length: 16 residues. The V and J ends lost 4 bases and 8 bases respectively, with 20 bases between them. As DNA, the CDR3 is TGTGCCACCAGTGAGACCGGGACTGGACGCGAGGATGAGCAGTTCTTC. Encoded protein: CATSETGTGREDEQFF.

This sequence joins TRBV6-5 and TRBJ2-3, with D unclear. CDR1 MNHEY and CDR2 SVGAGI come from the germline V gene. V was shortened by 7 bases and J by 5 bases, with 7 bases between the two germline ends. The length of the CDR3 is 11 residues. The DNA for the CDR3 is TGTGCCAGCACCCACGGAGATACGCAGTATTTT. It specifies CASTHGDTQYF.

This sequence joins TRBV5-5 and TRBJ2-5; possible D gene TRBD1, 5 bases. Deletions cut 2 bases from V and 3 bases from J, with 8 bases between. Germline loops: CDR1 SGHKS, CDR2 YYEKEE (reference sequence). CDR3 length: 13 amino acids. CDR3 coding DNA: TGTGCCAGCAGCTTCCAGACAGAAGAGACCCAGTACTTC. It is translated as CASSFQTEETQYF. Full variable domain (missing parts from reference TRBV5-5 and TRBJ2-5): DAGVTQSPTHLIKTRGQQVTLRCSPISGHKSVSWYQQVLGQGPQFIFQYYEKEERGRGNFPDRFSARQFPNYSSELNVNALLLGDSALYLCASSFQTEETQYFGPGTRLLVL.

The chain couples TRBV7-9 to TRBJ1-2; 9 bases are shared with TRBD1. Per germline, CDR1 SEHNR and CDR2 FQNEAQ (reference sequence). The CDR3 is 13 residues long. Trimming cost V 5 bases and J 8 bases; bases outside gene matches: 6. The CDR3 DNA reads TGTGCCAGCAGCCGGACAGGGGCTAGGGGCTACACCTTC. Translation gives CASSRTGARGYTF.